These T cell receptor beta chains were read from a single sample in a study of blood T cell repertoires in COVID-19. TCRdb's copy holds only in-frame clones and misses some; the assay was immunoSEQ multiplex PCR. Of 120,000 to 150,000 clones detected, roughly 84% appear once; the ten largest clones hold roughly 3.9%. The sequenced material came from PBMCs or T cells enriched from blood (not recorded which). These receptors came from a man aged 45-65 years in a cohort exposed to, infected with or recovered from COVID-19 (not recorded which). The CDR3 runs from the conserved cysteine through the conserved F or W. A D gene is named only where the DNA matches it firmly.

CDR3,V,length,J,D
CASSQQTQGEQYF,TRBV10-1,13,TRBJ2-7,NA
CSVSRVYGYGYTF,TRBV29-1,13,TRBJ1-2,NA
CASSFGAGELFF,TRBV12-3/TRBV12-4,12,TRBJ2-2,NA
CASRPTGGSTYGYTF,TRBV19,15,TRBJ1-2,TRBD1
CASSLDRGRNGYTF,TRBV7-2,14,TRBJ1-2,TRBD1
CASRAPNEKLFF,TRBV5-1,12,TRBJ1-4,NA
CASSQVPRGGDEKLFF,TRBV3-1/TRBV3-2,16,TRBJ1-4,NA
CASSLVTGVAETQYF,TRBV28,15,TRBJ2-5,TRBD1
CASSTPGVADTQYF,TRBV6-5,14,TRBJ2-3,NA
CASSPSDSRGYTF,TRBV18,13,TRBJ1-2,NA
CASSSLSGESSNQPQHF,TRBV19,17,TRBJ1-5,NA
CASSVWGSGEQFF,TRBV9,13,TRBJ2-1,NA
CASHRGGYEQYF,TRBV2,12,TRBJ2-7,NA
CASTRDSRMNTEAFF,TRBV25-1,15,TRBJ1-1,NA
CAWSARGNQPQHF,TRBV30,13,TRBJ1-5,NA
CASSTSQGQYF,TRBV28,11,TRBJ2-7,NA
CAWSPPRGWWNTEAFF,TRBV30,16,TRBJ1-1,NA
CASSYSGQGSETQYF,TRBV5-1,15,TRBJ2-5,TRBD1
CASSKLLAGVIDEQYF,TRBV5-8,16,TRBJ2-7,TRBD2